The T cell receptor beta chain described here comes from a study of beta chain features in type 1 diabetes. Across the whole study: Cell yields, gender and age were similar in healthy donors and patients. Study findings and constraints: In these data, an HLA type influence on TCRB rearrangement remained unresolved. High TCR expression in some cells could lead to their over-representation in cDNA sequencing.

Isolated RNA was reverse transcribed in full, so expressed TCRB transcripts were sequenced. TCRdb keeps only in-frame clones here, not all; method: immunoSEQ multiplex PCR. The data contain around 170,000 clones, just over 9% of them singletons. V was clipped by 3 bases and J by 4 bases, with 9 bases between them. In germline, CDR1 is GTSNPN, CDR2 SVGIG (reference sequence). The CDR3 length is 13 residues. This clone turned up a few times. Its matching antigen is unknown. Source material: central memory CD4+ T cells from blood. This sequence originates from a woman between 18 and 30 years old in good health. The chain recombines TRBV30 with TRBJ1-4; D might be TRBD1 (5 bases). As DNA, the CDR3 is TGTGCCTGGAGCCCCGGGGGTAATGAAAAACTGTTTTTT. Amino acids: CAWSPGGNEKLFF.